Below are 6 T cell receptor beta chains sequenced from a single sample in a study of blood T cells in healthy people across ages. Alongside a J-beta primer mix, a sample-barcoded 5' primer served in a second PCR lasting roughly 7 to 11 cycles. TCRdb re-analysed the 5' RACE reads in MiXCR, keeping a single row per CDR3 protein. The sample shows about 970,000 distinct CDR3 sequences, 51% of them seen only once. Sequencing was performed on blood. All receptors come from a woman between 55 and 75 years old in good health.

The V gene is TRBV7-2, the J gene TRBJ2-7, with D tentatively TRBD1 or TRBD2 (5 bases each). V lost 4 bases, J lost 2 bases, and 15 bases lay in between. The CDR3 extends over 15 amino acids. CDR1 and CDR2 from the germline V gene are SGHTA and FQGNSA. The CDR3 nucleotides read TGTGCCAGCAGCTCACGTGGGGGTTCCCCCTACGAGCAGTACTTC. Its protein product is CASSSRGGSPYEQYF.

V usage is TRBV30 and J usage is TRBJ2-5; 9 nucleotides match TRBD2. The DNA end is a closer match to TRBJ2-7, so the J assignment may be wrong. The CDR3 is 13 residues long. The germline CDR1 and CDR2 sequences are GTSNPN and SVGIG (reference sequence). The CDR3 DNA sequence: TGTGCCTGGAGTAGTGCGGGGGGGATCGAGCAGTACTTC. Its translation: CAWSSAGGIEQYF.

In its sample, this clonotype was seen a few times. The V call is TRBV5-1, the J call TRBJ2-1; D is unclear. V lost 0 bases, J lost 8 bases, and 12 bases lay in between. The CDR3 runs 14 residues. Germline V gene data show CDR1 as SGHRS and CDR2 as YFSETQ. CDR3 loop: CASSLATSTHEQFF. The DNA of the CDR3 is TGCGCCAGCAGCTTGGCGACATCGACCCATGAGCAGTTCTTC.

The V gene is TRBV7-2, the J gene TRBJ2-1; 10 nucleotides line up with TRBD2. Germline V gene data show CDR1 as SGHTA and CDR2 as FQGNSA. Trimming took 5 bases from V and 7 from J; bases not matched to a gene: 11. This CDR3 has 16 residues. The CDR3, as DNA: TGTGCCAGCAGCCCCCCCTTGCTAGCGGGAGTTAATGAGCAGTTCTTC. This gives the protein CASSPPLLAGVNEQFF.

This rearrangement joins TRBV20-1 to TRBJ2-5, with TRBD2 identical over 7 bases. This CDR3 region has 14 residues. Germline-derived CDR1 and CDR2 are DFQATT and SNEGSKA (reference sequence). J gave up 11 bases and V 5 bases, and 17 bases lay outside the gene matches. This CDR3 is CSAPVGLGRDEQYF. In DNA, the CDR3 is TGCAGTGCTCCAGTGGGGTTGGGGAGGGATGAGCAGTACTTC.

This clonotype was counted a few times. The V gene is TRBV11-2, the J gene TRBJ2-3, with 7 bases lining up with TRBD2. Trimming at V came to 4 bases and at J to 6 bases, leaving 10 bases not matched to a gene. This CDR3 region has 15 residues. Germline V gives CDR1 SGHAT, CDR2 FQNNGV. The DNA for the CDR3 is TGTGCCAGCAGCTCGGAAGCCGGACTAGGTGATACGCAGTATTTT. Translated: CASSSEAGLGDTQYF.